This T cell receptor (beta chain) derives from a study of glioma-infiltrating T cells. Study information: Sequencing aimed for 4.5- to 10-fold coverage of about a million peripheral T cells. Whole-study results and caveats: Only very few CDR3 sequences appeared in both tissue and blood.

Amplification of TCR alpha and beta CDR3 regions from RNA used iRepertoire nested multiplex PCR. TCRdb recomputed calls from the multiplex PCR reads with MiXCR, one row per CDR3 protein. Of 300,000 to 400,000 distinct CDR3 sequences listed, about two fifths are singletons. The V gene's germline CDR1 is SGHVS and CDR2 FNYEAQ. V shed 5 bases and J 0 bases; nucleotides not matched to a gene: 4. This CDR3 is 15 amino acids long. Comment on this clonotype: The antigen is undetermined.

Sequencing used glioma tissue, nonneoplastic brain tissue, or PBMCs (not recorded which). The sequence was collected from a human donor with low-grade glioma or glioblastoma, undergoing nonglioma brain surgery, or in good health (not recorded which). The V and J genes are TRBV7-6 and TRBJ1-5, with 7 positions matching TRBD1. CDR3 coding DNA: TGTGCCAGCAGCCGAGGGACAGATAGCAATCAGCCCCAGCATTTT. Translating gives CASSRGTDSNQPQHF. Based on the CDR3 plus reference TRBV7-6 and TRBJ1-5, the full variable domain is GAGVSQSPRYKVTKRGQDVALRCDPISGHVSLYWYRQALGQGPEFLTYFNYEAQQDKSGLPNDRFSAERPEGSISTLTIQRTEQRDSAMYRCASSRGTDSNQPQHFGDGTRLSIL.